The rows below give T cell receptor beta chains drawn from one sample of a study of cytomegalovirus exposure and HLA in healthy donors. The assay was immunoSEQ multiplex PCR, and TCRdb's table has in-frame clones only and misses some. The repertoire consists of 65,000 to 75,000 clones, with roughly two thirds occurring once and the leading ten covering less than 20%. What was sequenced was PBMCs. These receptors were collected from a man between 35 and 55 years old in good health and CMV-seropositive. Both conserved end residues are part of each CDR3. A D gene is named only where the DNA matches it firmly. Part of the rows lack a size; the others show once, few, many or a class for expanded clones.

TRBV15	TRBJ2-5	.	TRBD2	TGTGCCACCAGCAGAGTGATAGCGGGAGGGCCGGGAGAGACCCAGTACTTC	CATSRVIAGGPGETQYF
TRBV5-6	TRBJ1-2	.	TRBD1	TGTGCCAGCAGCTTCCTCCCGGATACAGGGGCCGGCTACACCTTC	CASSFLPDTGAGYTF
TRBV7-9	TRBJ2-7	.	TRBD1	TGTGCCAGCAGCCCGACAGGGGATCCCTTCTACGAGCAGTACTTC	CASSPTGDPFYEQYF
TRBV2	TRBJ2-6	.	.	TGTGCCAGCAGGGCTACGGGGAGCTCTGGGGCCAACGTCCTGACTTTC	CASRATGSSGANVLTF
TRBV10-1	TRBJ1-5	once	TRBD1	TGCGCCAGCCTCATACGACAGGGAATTGATAGCAACCAGCCCCAGCATTTT	CASLIRQGIDSNQPQHF
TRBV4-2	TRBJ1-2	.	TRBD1	TGTGCCAGCAGCTCACAGGGGGCTGATTATGGCTACACCTTC	CASSSQGADYGYTF
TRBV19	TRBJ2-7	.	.	TGTGCCAGTAGTATATCCCAAGATTGGGGAGGCGAGCAGTACTTC	CASSISQDWGGEQYF
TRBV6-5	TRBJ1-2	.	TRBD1	TGTGCCAGCAGTTACTCGTCCGGACAGGGCTATGGCTACACCTTC	CASSYSSGQGYGYTF
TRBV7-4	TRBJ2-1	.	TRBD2	TGTGCCAGCAGCCTCTTAGCGGGGGCCTCCTACAATGAGCAGTTCTTC	CASSLLAGASYNEQFF
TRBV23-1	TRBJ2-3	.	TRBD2	TGCGCCAGCAGTCAATCGAGGCTAGCGGGGGGGCGATTTAGCACAGATACGCAGTATTTT	CASSQSRLAGGRFSTDTQYF
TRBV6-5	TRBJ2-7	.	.	TGTGCCAGCAGCCGGGTGTACGAGCAGTACTTC	CASSRVYEQYF
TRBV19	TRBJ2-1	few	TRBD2	TGTGCCAGTAGTCTGCGGACTAGCGGGAGGCCCTACAATGAGCAGTTCTTC	CASSLRTSGRPYNEQFF